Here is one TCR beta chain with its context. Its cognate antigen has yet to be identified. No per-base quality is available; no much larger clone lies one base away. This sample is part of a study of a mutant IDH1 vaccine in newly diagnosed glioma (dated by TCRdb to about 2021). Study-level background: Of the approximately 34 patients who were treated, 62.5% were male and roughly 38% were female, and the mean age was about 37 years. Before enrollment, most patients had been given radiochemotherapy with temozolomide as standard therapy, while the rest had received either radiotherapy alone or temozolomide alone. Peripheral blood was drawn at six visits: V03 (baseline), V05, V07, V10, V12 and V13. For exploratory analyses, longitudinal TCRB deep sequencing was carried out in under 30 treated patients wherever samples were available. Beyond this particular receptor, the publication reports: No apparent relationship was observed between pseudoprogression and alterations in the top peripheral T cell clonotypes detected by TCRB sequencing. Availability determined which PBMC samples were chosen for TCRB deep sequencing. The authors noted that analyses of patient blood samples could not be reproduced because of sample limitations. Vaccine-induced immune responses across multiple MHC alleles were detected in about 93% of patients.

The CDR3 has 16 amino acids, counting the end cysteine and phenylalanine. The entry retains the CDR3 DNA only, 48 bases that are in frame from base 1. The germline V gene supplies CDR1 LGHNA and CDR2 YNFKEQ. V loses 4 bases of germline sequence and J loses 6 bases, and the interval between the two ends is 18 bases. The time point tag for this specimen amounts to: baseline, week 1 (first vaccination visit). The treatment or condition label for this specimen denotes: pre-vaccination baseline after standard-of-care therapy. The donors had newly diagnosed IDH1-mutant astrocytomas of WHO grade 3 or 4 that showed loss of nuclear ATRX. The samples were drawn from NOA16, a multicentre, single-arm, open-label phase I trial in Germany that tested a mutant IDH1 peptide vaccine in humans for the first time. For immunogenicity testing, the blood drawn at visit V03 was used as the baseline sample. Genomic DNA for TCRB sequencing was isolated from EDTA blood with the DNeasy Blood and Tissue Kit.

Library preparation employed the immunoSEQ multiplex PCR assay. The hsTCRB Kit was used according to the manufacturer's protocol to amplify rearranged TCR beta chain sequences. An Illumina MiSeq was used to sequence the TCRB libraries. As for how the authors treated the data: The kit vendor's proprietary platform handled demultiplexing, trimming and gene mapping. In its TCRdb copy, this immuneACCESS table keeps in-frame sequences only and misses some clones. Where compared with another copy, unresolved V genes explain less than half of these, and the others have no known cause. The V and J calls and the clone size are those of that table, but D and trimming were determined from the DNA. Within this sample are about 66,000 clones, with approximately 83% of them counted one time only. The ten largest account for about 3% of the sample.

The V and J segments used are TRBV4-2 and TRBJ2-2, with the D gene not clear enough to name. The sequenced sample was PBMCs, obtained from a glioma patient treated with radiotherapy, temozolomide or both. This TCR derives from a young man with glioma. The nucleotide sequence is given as TGTGCCAGCAGCCTGAGCCGAGGTGGCCTGGCCGGGGAGCTGTTTTTT. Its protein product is CASSLSRGGLAGELFF.